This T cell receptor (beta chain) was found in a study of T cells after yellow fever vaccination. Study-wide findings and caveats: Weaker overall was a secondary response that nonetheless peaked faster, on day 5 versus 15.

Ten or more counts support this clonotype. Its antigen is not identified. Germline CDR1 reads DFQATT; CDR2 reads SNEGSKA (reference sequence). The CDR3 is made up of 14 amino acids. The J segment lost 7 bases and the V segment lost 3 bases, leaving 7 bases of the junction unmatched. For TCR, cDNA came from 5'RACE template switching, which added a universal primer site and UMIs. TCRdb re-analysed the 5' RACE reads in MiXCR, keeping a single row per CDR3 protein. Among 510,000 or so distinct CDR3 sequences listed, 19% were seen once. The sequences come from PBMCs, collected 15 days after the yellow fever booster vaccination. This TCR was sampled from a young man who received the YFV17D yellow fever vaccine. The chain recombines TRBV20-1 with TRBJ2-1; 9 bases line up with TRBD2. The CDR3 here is CSARVTSGQNEQFF. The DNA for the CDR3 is TGCAGTGCTAGGGTGACTAGCGGACAGAATGAGCAGTTCTTC.